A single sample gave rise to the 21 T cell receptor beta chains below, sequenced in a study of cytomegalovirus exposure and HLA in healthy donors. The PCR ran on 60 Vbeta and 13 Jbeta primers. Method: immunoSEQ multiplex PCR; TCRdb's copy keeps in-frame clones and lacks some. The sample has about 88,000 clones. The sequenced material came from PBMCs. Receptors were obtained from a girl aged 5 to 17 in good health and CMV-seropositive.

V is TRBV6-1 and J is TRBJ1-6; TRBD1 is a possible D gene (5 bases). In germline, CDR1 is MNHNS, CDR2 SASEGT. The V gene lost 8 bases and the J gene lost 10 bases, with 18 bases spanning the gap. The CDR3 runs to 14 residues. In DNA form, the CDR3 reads TGTGCCAGCCTCGTTCCAGGACAAGGGTCACCCCTCCACTTT. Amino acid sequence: CASLVPGQGSPLHF.

For the CDR3, the DNA is TGTGCCAGCAGAGTAGGGGGCACTGAAGCTTTCTTT. It translates to CASRVGGTEAFF. V gene TRBV2 combines with J gene TRBJ1-1; possible D gene TRBD1, 6 bases. Germline V gene lookup returns CDR1 SNHLY and CDR2 FYNNEI. This CDR3 spans 12 amino acids. V was pared by 6 bases and J by 4 bases, with 9 bases between.

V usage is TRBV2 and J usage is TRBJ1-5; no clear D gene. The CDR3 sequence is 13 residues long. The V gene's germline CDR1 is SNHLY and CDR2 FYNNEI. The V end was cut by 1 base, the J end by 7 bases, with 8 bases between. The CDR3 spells CASSEEVRQPQHF. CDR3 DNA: TGTGCCAGCAGTGAAGAGGTGCGGCAGCCCCAGCATTTT.

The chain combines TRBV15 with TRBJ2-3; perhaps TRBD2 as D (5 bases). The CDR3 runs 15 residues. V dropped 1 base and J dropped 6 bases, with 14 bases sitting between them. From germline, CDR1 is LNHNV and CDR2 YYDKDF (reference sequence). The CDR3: CATSRVGSSADTQYF. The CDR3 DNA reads TGTGCCACCAGCAGAGTTGGTAGTAGCGCTGATACGCAGTATTTT.

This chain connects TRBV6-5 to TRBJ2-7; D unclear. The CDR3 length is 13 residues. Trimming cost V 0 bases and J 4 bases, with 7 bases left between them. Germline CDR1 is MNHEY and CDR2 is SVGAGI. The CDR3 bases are TGTGCCAGCAGTTACTCTTCTAGATACGAGCAGTACTTC. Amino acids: CASSYSSRYEQYF.

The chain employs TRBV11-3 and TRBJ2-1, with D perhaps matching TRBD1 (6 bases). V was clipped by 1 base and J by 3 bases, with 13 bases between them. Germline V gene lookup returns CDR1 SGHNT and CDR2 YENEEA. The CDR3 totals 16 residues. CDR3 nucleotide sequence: TGTGCCAGCAGCTTAGGGGACATAAGTCTCTACAATGAGCAGTTCTTC. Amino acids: CASSLGDISLYNEQFF.

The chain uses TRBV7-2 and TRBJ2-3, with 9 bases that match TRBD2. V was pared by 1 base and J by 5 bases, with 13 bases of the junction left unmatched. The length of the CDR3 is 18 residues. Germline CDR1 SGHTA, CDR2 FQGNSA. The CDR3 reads CASSLGVVSGGNKDTQYF. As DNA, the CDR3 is TGTGCCAGCAGCTTAGGGGTCGTTAGCGGGGGTAACAAAGATACGCAGTATTTT.

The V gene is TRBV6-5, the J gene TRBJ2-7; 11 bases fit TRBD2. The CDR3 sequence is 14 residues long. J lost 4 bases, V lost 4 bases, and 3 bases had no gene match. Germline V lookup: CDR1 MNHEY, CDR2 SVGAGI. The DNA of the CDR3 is TGTGCCAGCAGTTTAGCGGGGGGGGGATACGAGCAGTACTTC. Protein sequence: CASSLAGGGYEQYF.

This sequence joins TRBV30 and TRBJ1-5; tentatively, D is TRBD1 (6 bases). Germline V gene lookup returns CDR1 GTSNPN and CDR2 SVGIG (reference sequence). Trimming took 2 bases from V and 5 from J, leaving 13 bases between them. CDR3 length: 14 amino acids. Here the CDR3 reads CAWSRGGAHQPQHF. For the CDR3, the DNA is TGTGCCTGGAGTCGAGGGGGGGCGCATCAGCCCCAGCATTTT.

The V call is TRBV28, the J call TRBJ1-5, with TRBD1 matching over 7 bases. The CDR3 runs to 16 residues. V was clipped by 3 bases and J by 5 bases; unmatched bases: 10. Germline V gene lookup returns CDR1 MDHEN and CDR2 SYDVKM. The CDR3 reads CASSFRKGAGDQPQHF. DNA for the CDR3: TGTGCCAGCAGTTTTCGAAAGGGGGCAGGGGATCAGCCCCAGCATTTT.

The CDR3 DNA sequence: TGCGCCAGCAGTGAGTCGAGGGTGCCCACAGATACGCAGTATTTT. Its translation is CASSESRVPTDTQYF. The rearrangement links TRBV10-1 to TRBJ2-3, with D possibly TRBD2 on 5 matching bases. There are 15 residues in the CDR3. V lost 0 bases, J lost 2 bases, and 9 bases lay in between. Germline V gene sequence: CDR1 WNHNN, CDR2 SYGVQD (reference sequence).

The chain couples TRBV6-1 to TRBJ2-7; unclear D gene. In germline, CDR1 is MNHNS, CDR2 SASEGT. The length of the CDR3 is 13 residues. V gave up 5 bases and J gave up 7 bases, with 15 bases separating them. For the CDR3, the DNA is TGTGCCAGCAGTCTGACGGAGTCTGGGGAGCAGTACTTC. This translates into CASSLTESGEQYF.

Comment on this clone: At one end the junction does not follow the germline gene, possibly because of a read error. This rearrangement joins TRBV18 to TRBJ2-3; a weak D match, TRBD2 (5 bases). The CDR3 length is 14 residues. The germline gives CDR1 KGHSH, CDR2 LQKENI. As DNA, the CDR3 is TGTGCCAGCTCACCCGGGGAATACACAGATAAGCAGTATTTT. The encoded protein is CASSPGEYTDKQYF. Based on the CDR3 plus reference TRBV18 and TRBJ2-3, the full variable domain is NAGVMQNPRHLVRRRGQEARLRCSPMKGHSHVYWYRQLPEEGLKFMVYLQKENIIDESGMPKERFSAEFPKEGPSILRIQQVVRGDSAAYFCASSPGEYTDKQYFGPGTRLTVL.

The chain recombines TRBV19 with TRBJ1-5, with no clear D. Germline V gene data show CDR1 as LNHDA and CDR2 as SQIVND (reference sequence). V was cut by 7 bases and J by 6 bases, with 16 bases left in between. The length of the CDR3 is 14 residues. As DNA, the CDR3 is TGTGCCAGTACTGAATCGGCAGGTATTCAGCCCCAGCATTTT. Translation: CASTESAGIQPQHF.

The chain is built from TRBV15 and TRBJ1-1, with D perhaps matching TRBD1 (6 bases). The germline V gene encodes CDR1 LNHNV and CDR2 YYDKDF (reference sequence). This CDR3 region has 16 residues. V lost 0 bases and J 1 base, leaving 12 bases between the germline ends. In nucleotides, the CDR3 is TGTGCCACCAGCAGAGATATTGGACAGAAGAACACTGAAGCTTTCTTT. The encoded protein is CATSRDIGQKNTEAFF. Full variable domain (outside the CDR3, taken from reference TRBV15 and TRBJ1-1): DAMVIQNPRYQVTQFGKPVTLSCSQTLNHNVMYWYQQKSSQAPKLLFHYYDKDFNNEADTPDNFQSRRPNTSFCFLDIRSPGLGDTAMYLCATSRDIGQKNTEAFFGQGTRLTVV.

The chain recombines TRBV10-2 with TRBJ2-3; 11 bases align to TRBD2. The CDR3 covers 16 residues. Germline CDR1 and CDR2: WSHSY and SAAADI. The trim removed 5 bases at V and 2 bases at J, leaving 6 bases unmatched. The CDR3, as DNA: TGCGCCAGCAGTTCCACTAGCGGGGGTTCCACAGATACGCAGTATTTT. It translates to CASSSTSGGSTDTQYF.

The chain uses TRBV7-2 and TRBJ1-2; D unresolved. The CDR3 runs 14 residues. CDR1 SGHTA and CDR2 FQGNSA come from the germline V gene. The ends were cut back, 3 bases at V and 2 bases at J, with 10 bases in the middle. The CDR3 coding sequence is TGTGCCAGCAGCTTGATACAACAGAACTATGGCTACACCTTC. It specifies CASSLIQQNYGYTF.

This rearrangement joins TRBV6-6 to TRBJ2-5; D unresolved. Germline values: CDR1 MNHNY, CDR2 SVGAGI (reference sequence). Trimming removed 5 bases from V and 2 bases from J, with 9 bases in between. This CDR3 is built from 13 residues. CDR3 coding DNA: TGTGCCAGCAGTAAACAGCAGCAAGAGACCCAGTACTTC. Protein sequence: CASSKQQQETQYF.

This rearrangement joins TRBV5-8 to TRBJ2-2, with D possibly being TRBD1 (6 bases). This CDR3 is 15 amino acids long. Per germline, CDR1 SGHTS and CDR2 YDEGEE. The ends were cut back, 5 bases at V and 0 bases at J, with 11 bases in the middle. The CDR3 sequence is CASRPGHSNTGELFF. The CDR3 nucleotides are TGTGCCAGCAGACCGGGACATTCGAACACCGGGGAGCTGTTTTTT.

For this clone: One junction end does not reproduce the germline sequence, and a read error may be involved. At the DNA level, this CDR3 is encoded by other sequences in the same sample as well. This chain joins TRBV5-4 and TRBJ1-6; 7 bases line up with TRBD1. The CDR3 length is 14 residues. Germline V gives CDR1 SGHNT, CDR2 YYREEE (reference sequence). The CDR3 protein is CASSTDRDPSPLHF. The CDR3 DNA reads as TGTGCCAGCAGCACCGACAGGGACCCTTCACCCCTACACTTT. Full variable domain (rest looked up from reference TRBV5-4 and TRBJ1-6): ETGVTQSPTHLIKTRGQQVTLRCSSQSGHNTVSWYQQALGQGPQFIFQYYREEENGRGNFPPRFSGLQFPNYSSELNVNALELDDSALYLCASSTDRDPSPLHFGNGTRLTVT.

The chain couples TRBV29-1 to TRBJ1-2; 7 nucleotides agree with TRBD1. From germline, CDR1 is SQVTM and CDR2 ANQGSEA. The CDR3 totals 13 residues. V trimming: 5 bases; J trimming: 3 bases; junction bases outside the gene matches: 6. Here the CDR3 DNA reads TGCAGCGTTATAACAGGGGAGGACTATGGCTACACCTTC. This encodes CSVITGEDYGYTF.